The next 10 T cell receptor beta chains were all read from a single sample in a study of shared clonotypes between healthy human individuals (dated by TCRdb to about 2020). Libraries were constructed by the immunoSEQ multiplex PCR assay. The table was pulled from immuneACCESS by TCRdb, which kept in-frame rearrangements only. Such tables lose some clones; where checked, under half of the loss comes from unresolved V genes, and the rest has no known cause. The table for this sample lists just under 350,000 clones; about 73% of them were counted only once. The ten largest clones take up about 10% of the sample. Sequenced: memory CD4+ T cells sorted from blood. What the cell subset or site label conveys for this sample: CD45RA-negative fraction. These receptors originate from a man aged 25 to 40 in good health.

The chain links TRBV7-6 to TRBJ1-3; D unresolved. CDR3 length: 17 amino acids. Trimming stripped 1 base from V and 4 bases from J, with 17 bases between. The germline V gene has CDR1 SGHVS and CDR2 FNYEAQ. The CDR3 nucleotides are TGTGCCAGCAGCTTAGGCACGTCAGCGTCGCCGGGAAACACCATATATTTT. It specifies CASSLGTSASPGNTIYF.

About this clone: Additional DNA sequences in this sample encode the identical CDR3. This sequence joins TRBV7-6 and TRBJ2-1; D remains unclear. V lost 3 bases and J lost 1, with 7 bases in between. Germline V CDR1 and CDR2: SGHVS, FNYEAQ. The CDR3 runs to 14 residues. The chain's CDR3 is CASSLGPSYNEQFF. CDR3 nucleotides: TGTGCCAGCAGCTTGGGCCCTTCCTACAATGAGCAGTTCTTC.

The rearrangement links TRBV4-2 to TRBJ2-5, with 8 positions matching TRBD1. The CDR3 runs to 17 residues. CDR1 LGHNA and CDR2 YNFKEQ come from the germline V gene. The V and J ends lost 0 bases and 4 bases, in that order; junction bases with no gene match: 10. The CDR3 bases are TGTGCCAGCAGCCAAGATGGAGGCAGGGGGCTCGGAGAGACCCAGTACTTC. Translating it yields CASSQDGGRGLGETQYF.

To note about this clone: A junction end diverges from the germline sequence, so it may reflect a read error. This sample also contains other DNA sequences that code for the same CDR3. The rearrangement joins TRBV6-5 to TRBJ1-1; no reliable D call. This CDR3 contains 12 residues. Germline loops: CDR1 MNHEY, CDR2 SVGAGI. The CDR3 sequence: CASSRHSTEAFF. CDR3 nucleotides: TGTGCCAGCAGCCGACATAGCACTGAAGCTTTTTTT.

The chain couples TRBV4-1 to TRBJ2-7; 9 bases align to TRBD2. The CDR3 is 15 amino acids. Germline values: CDR1 MGHRA, CDR2 YSYEKL. V dropped 4 bases and J dropped 1; count of bases not matched to a gene: 5. Here the CDR3 DNA reads TGCGCCAGCAGCCGGAGACTAGCGGATTCCTACGAGCAGTACTTC. This codes for CASSRRLADSYEQYF.

The chain combines TRBV2 with TRBJ2-5, with D unclear. CDR3 size: 12 residues. Per the germline V gene, CDR1 is SNHLY and CDR2 is FYNNEI. V gave up 6 bases and J gave up 4 bases, with 9 bases separating them. The CDR3 is CASSVVIETQYF. DNA for the CDR3: TGTGCCAGCAGCGTGGTGATAGAGACCCAGTACTTC.

The chain uses TRBV7-9 and TRBJ1-2; D possibly corresponds to TRBD1 (5 bases). The CDR3 contains 14 residues. CDR1 SEHNR and CDR2 FQNEAQ come from the germline V gene (reference sequence). The V end was cut by 5 bases, the J end by 8 bases, with 18 bases between. The DNA of the CDR3 is TGTGCCAGCAGCCCCGACGGACATATCGGCGGCTACACCTTC. As protein: CASSPDGHIGGYTF.

The genes are TRBV28 and TRBJ2-7; D may be TRBD2 (5 bases). V was trimmed by 4 bases and J by 2 bases, leaving 12 bases between them. The CDR3 runs to 14 residues. The V gene's germline CDR1 is MDHEN and CDR2 SYDVKM. The CDR3 DNA reads TGTGCCAGCAGTTCATTCGGGAAAACCTACGAGCAGTACTTC. Its translation is CASSSFGKTYEQYF.

The chain has TRBV5-8 and TRBJ2-3; a weak D match, TRBD2 (6 bases). The CDR3 has 15 amino acids. V dropped 6 bases and J dropped 3 bases, with 17 bases sitting between them. CDR1 and CDR2 (germline): SGHTS, YDEGEE. This chain's CDR3 is CASTLSLGGTDTQYF. The CDR3, as DNA: TGTGCCAGCACCCTTTCCTTGGGGGGAACAGATACGCAGTATTTT. Supplemented by reference TRBV5-8 and TRBJ2-3, the full variable domain reads EAGVTQSPTHLIKTRGQQATLRCSPISGHTSVYWYQQALGLGLQFLLWYDEGEERNRGNFPPRFSGRQFPNYSSELNVNALELEDSALYLCASTLSLGGTDTQYFGPGTRLTVL.

Details on this clone: A junction end diverges from the germline sequence, so it may reflect a read error. The chain is built from TRBV7-7 and TRBJ2-7, with 9 bases identical to TRBD2. The CDR3 is 15 amino acids. Looked up from germline, CDR1 is SSHAT and CDR2 is FNYEAQ (reference sequence). The DNA of the CDR3 is TGTGCTAGCAAAAAGAGGGTAGCGGGGGCCTACGAGCAGTACTTC. This gives the protein CASKKRVAGAYEQYF.